This is a list of T cell receptor beta chains from one sample in a study of OX40 agonist ivuxolimab in advanced cancers. TCRdb's copy holds only in-frame clones and misses some; the assay was immunoSEQ multiplex PCR. The sample holds 65,000 to 85,000 clones, approximately 88% seen once. The specimen comprised CD4+ or CD8+ T cells sorted from blood, sampled in a trial of the OX40 agonist ivuxolimab. The origin of the receptors is an adult with an advanced solid tumor such as melanoma, head and neck, liver or kidney cancer. Each CDR3 is given with its conserved first and last residue. The D gene is left open where the match is weak. For some rows the clone size is stated as once, few or many, or as a class when expanded; others skip it.

J gene: TRBJ2-7
V gene: TRBV2
D gene: NA
clone size: NA
CDR3 protein: CASSLTAEQYF
CDR3 DNA: TGTGCCAGCAGCCTAACCGCCGAGCAGTACTTC

J gene: TRBJ2-7
V gene: TRBV6-6
D gene: NA
clone size: NA
CDR3 protein: CASSSLRGRLYEQYF
CDR3 DNA: TGTGCCAGCAGTTCCCTTCGGGGCAGACTCTACGAGCAGTACTTC

J gene: TRBJ2-3
V gene: TRBV19
D gene: NA
clone size: NA
CDR3 protein: CASSNRDTDTQYF
CDR3 DNA: TGTGCCAGTAGTAATCGGGACACAGATACGCAGTATTTT

J gene: TRBJ1-5
V gene: TRBV28
D gene: TRBD1
clone size: NA
CDR3 protein: CASIRDRALQPQHF
CDR3 DNA: TGTGCCAGCATACGCGACAGGGCCCTTCAGCCCCAGCATTTT

J gene: TRBJ1-2
V gene: TRBV28
D gene: NA
clone size: NA
CDR3 protein: CASSLPGNYGYTF
CDR3 DNA: TGTGCCAGCAGTTTACCCGGTAACTATGGCTACACCTTC

J gene: TRBJ1-2
V gene: TRBV6-5
D gene: NA
clone size: NA
CDR3 protein: CASSYQGRQSYGYTF
CDR3 DNA: TGTGCCAGCAGTTACCAGGGCCGGCAGAGCTATGGCTACACCTTC

J gene: TRBJ1-5
V gene: TRBV27
D gene: NA
clone size: NA
CDR3 protein: CASSLPGLYSNQPQHF
CDR3 DNA: TGTGCCAGCAGTTTGCCGGGTCTCTATAGCAATCAGCCCCAGCATTTT

J gene: TRBJ2-2
V gene: TRBV21-1
D gene: NA
clone size: NA
CDR3 protein: CASSKVKLESPSYPGELFF
CDR3 DNA: TGTGCCAGCAGCAAAGTGAAGTTAGAAAGTCCCAGCTATCCCGGGGAGCTGTTTTTT

J gene: TRBJ2-7
V gene: TRBV19
D gene: NA
clone size: NA
CDR3 protein: CATRPSGVDEQYF
CDR3 DNA: TGTGCCACCAGACCCTCGGGGGTCGACGAGCAGTACTTC

J gene: TRBJ2-2
V gene: TRBV11-3
D gene: NA
clone size: NA
CDR3 protein: CASSFSTLSNTGELFF
CDR3 DNA: TGTGCCAGCAGCTTTAGTACCCTATCGAACACCGGGGAGCTGTTTTTT

J gene: TRBJ1-5
V gene: TRBV9
D gene: NA
clone size: few
CDR3 protein: CASSRGSNQPQHF
CDR3 DNA: TGTGCCAGCAGCCGAGGGAGCAATCAGCCCCAGCATTTT

J gene: TRBJ2-4
V gene: TRBV4-1
D gene: TRBD2
clone size: NA
CDR3 protein: CASSQPPLAGGLKNIQYF
CDR3 DNA: TGCGCCAGCAGCCAACCCCCGCTAGCGGGGGGGCTCAAAAACATTCAGTACTTC

J gene: TRBJ2-1
V gene: TRBV9
D gene: NA
clone size: NA
CDR3 protein: CASSPRVGGHNEQFF
CDR3 DNA: TGTGCCAGCAGCCCCCGGGTTGGGGGCCACAATGAGCAGTTCTTC